One and the same sample provided the 13 T cell receptor beta chains below, sequenced in a study of blood T cell repertoires in COVID-19. Clones were sequenced by immunoSEQ multiplex PCR, and TCRdb holds only the in-frame ones, with some missing. Here the sample spans 200,000 to 300,000 clones, approximately 87% being singletons. The sequenced sample was peripheral blood. Every receptor here comes from a woman aged 45-65 years with acute or convalescent COVID-19.

The chain carries TRBV18 and TRBJ2-5, with D possibly TRBD2 on 5 matching bases. There are 14 residues in the CDR3. Germline V gives CDR1 KGHSH, CDR2 LQKENI. Trimming pared 6 bases from V and 3 bases from J, leaving 14 bases between. The CDR3 DNA reads TGTGCCAGCTCCCCATTAGCCGGGGAAGAGACCCAGTACTTC. Amino acids: CASSPLAGEETQYF.

V usage is TRBV12-5 and J usage is TRBJ1-1; TRBD1 agrees at 7 bases. V shed 3 bases and J 1 base; nucleotides not matched to a gene: 2. The CDR3 extends over 14 amino acids. Germline CDR1 and CDR2: LGHNT and FRNRAP. This CDR3 reads CASGLGGANTEAFF. The CDR3 region has the DNA TGTGCTAGTGGTTTAGGGGGCGCGAACACTGAAGCTTTCTTT.

This clone was counted only a few times. The chain combines TRBV7-6 with TRBJ2-7, with 14 bases identical to TRBD2. The trim removed 1 base at V and 4 bases at J, leaving 3 bases unmatched. Germline lookup yields CDR1 SGHVS and CDR2 FNYEAQ. CDR3 length: 16 residues. CDR3 in amino acids: CASSLEGLAGVYEQYF. CDR3 in DNA: TGTGCCAGCAGCTTAGAGGGACTAGCGGGAGTTTACGAGCAGTACTTC.

V gene TRBV27 combines with J gene TRBJ1-2, with D maybe TRBD1 (6 bases). This CDR3 contains 13 residues. Germline values: CDR1 MNHEY, CDR2 SMNVEV (reference sequence). Trimming removed 6 bases from V and 7 bases from J, with 15 bases in between. CDR3 amino acids: CASRVQGVGGYTF. The CDR3 DNA is TGTGCCAGCAGGGTACAGGGTGTTGGTGGCTACACCTTC.

The gene calls are TRBV27 and TRBJ2-1, with 8 bases fitting TRBD2. The CDR3 consists of 15 residues. The V and J ends lost 6 bases and 2 bases, in that order; junction bases with no gene match: 6. In germline, CDR1 is MNHEY, CDR2 SMNVEV (reference sequence). The CDR3 is CASSRLALAYNEQFF. CDR3 sequence (DNA): TGTGCCAGCAGCCGACTAGCGTTGGCCTACAATGAGCAGTTCTTC.

This chain joins TRBV2 and TRBJ2-1; the D gene is possibly TRBD2 (6 bases). The germline CDR1 and CDR2 sequences are SNHLY and FYNNEI. The CDR3 loop spans 15 amino acids. V shed 6 bases and J shed 6 bases, with 18 bases lying between them. This chain's CDR3 is CASRVGRGTTNEQFF. CDR3 bases: TGTGCCAGCAGGGTCGGGCGGGGAACTACCAATGAGCAGTTCTTC.

The chain uses TRBV3-1 (or the pseudogene TRBV3-2) and TRBJ1-2; D uncertain. V lost 3 bases and J lost 5, with 7 bases in between. Germline V gene data show CDR1 as LGHDT and CDR2 as YNNKEL (reference sequence). The CDR3 sequence is 12 residues long. The CDR3 DNA follows: TGTGCCAGCAGCCATGCGGGATATGGCTACACCTTC. It translates to CASSHAGYGYTF.

This chain connects TRBV6-5 to TRBJ2-1, with TRBD2 identical over 8 bases. Germline CDR1 reads MNHEY; CDR2 reads SVGAGI. The CDR3 extends over 13 amino acids. V was pared by 7 bases and J by 8 bases, with 7 bases of the junction left unmatched. CDR3 loop: CASTVGLVYEQFF. CDR3 DNA: TGTGCCAGCACCGTGGGACTAGTTTATGAGCAGTTCTTC.

V gene TRBV3-1 (or the pseudogene TRBV3-2) combines with J gene TRBJ1-1; D is uncertain. Per germline, CDR1 LGHDT and CDR2 YNNKEL (reference sequence). CDR3 length: 13 residues. Trimming left V 5 bases short and J 2 bases short, with 9 bases between. CDR3 residues: CASSVQRNTEAFF. The CDR3 DNA is TGTGCCAGCAGCGTACAGAGAAACACTGAAGCTTTCTTT.

J is TRBJ1-4 and V is TRBV19; D uncertain. The CDR3 has 14 amino acids. The germline V gene encodes CDR1 LNHDA and CDR2 SQIVND (reference sequence). Trimming removed 7 bases from V and 3 bases from J, with 12 bases in between. This chain's CDR3 is CASTMRRSNEKLFF. The CDR3 bases are TGTGCCAGTACCATGCGAAGATCTAATGAAAAACTGTTTTTT.

The J gene is TRBJ1-2, the V gene TRBV6-5; D call uncertain. The V gene lost 0 bases and the J gene lost 9 bases, with 11 bases spanning the gap. CDR3 length: 13 residues. CDR1 is MNHEY, CDR2 SVGAGI, per germline. In DNA form, the CDR3 reads TGTGCCAGCAGTTACTCCGGAGGCAGCCGCTACACCTTC. It translates to CASSYSGGSRYTF.

CDR3 protein: CASSQMASRGNEQFF. The CDR3 nucleotides read TGTGCCAGCAGCCAAATGGCTAGCAGGGGCAATGAGCAGTTCTTC. This chain links TRBV9 with TRBJ2-1; D possibly corresponds to TRBD1 (6 bases). Germline V gives CDR1 SGDLS, CDR2 YYNGEE. This CDR3 spans 15 amino acids. Between the trimmed V and J ends, which lost 4 bases and 6 bases, there was a span of 17 bases.

The CDR3 DNA reads TGTGCCACCTCGGGAGTATCCTACAATGAGCAGTTCTTC. This gives the protein CATSGVSYNEQFF. The V gene is TRBV24-1, the J gene TRBJ2-1, with a tentative D call TRBD2 (6 bases). The CDR3 extends over 13 amino acids. Germline CDR1 KGHDR, CDR2 SFDVKD. V was shortened by 9 bases and J by 1 base, with 9 bases between the two germline ends.